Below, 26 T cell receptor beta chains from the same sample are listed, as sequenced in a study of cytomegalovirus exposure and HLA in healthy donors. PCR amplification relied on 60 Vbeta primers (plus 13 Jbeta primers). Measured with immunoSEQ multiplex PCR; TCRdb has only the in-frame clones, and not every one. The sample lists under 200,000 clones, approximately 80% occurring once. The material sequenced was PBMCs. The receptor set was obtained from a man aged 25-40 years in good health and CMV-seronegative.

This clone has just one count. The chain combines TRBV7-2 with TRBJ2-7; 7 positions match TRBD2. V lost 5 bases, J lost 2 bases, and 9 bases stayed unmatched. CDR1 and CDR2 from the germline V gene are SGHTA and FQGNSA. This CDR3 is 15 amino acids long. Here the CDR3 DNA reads TGTGCCAGCAGCCCTTCCGGGACTACCGCCTACGAGCAGTACTTC. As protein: CASSPSGTTAYEQYF. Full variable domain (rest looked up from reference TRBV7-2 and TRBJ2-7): GAGVSQSPSNKVTEKGKDVELRCDPISGHTALYWYRQSLGQGLEFLIYFQGNSAPDKSGLPSDRFSAERTGGSVSTLTIQRTQQEDSAVYLCASSPSGTTAYEQYFGPGTRLTVT.

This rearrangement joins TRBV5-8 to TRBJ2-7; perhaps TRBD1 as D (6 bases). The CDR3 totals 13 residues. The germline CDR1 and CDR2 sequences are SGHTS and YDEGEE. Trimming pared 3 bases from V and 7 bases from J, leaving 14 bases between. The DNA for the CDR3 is TGTGCCAGCAGCTGGGACAATTCCGGGGAGCAGTACTTC. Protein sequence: CASSWDNSGEQYF.

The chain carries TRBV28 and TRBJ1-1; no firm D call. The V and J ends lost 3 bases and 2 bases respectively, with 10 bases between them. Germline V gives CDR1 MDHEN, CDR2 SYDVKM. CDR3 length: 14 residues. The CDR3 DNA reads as TGTGCCAGCAGTTTCACCGGGAGAAACACTGAAGCTTTCTTT. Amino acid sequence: CASSFTGRNTEAFF.

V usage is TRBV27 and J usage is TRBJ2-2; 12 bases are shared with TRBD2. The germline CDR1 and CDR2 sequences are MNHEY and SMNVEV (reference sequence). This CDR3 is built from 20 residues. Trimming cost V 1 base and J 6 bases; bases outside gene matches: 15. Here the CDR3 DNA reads TGTGCCAGCAGTTTATTCCTTTCTAGCGGGAGGGCCCGTGCGTCCGGGGAGCTGTTTTTT. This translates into CASSLFLSSGRARASGELFF.

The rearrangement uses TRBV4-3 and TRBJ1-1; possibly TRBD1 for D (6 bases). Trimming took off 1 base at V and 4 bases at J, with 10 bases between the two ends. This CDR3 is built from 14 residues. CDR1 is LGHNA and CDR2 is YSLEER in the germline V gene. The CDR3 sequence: CASSQAGGLTEAFF. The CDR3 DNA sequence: TGCGCCAGCAGCCAAGCGGGGGGGCTCACTGAAGCTTTCTTT.

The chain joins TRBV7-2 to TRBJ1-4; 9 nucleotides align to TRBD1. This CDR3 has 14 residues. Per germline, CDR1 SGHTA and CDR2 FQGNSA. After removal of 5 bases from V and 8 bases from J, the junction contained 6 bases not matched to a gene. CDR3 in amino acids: CASSPEGQGEKLFF. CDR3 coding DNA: TGTGCCAGCAGCCCAGAAGGACAGGGGGAAAAACTGTTTTTT.

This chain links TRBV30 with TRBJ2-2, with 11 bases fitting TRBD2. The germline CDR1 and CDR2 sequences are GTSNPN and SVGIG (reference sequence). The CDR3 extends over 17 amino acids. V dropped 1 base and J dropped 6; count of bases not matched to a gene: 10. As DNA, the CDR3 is TGTGCCTGGAGTGGCGTAGCGGGGGGGCGAGTGGCCGGGGAGCTGTTTTTT. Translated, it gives CAWSGVAGGRVAGELFF.

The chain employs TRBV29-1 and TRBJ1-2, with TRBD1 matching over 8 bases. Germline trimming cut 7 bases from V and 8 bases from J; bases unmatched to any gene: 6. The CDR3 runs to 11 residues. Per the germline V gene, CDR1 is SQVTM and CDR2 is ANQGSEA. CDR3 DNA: TGCAGCGCTCCGACAGGGGACGGCTACACCTTC. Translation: CSAPTGDGYTF.

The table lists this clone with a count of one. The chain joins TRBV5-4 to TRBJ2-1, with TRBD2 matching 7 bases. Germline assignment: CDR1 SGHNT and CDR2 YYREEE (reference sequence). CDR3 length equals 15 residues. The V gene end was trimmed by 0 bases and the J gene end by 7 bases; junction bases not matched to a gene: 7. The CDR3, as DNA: TGTGCCAGCAGCTTGGTACCCCGGGAGGTGAATGAGCAGTTCTTC. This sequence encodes CASSLVPREVNEQFF.

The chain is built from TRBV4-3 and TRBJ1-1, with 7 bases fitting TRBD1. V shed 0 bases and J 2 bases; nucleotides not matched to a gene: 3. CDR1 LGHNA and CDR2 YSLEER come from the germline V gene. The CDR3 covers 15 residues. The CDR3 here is CASSQEGTANTEAFF. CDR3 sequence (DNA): TGCGCCAGCAGCCAAGAAGGGACAGCAAACACTGAAGCTTTCTTT.

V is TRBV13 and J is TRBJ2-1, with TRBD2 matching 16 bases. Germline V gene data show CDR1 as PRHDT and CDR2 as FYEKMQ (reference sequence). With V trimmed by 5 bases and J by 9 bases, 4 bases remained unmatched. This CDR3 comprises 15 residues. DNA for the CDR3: TGTGCCAGCAGCCCCGGGACTAGCGGGGGGGGTGAGCAGTTCTTC. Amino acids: CASSPGTSGGGEQFF.

CDR3 sequence reads: CASSLTRQTETQYF. In DNA, the CDR3 is TGTGCCAGCTCACTAACGCGGCAAACCGAGACCCAGTACTTC. The chain has TRBV18 and TRBJ2-5; D remains ambiguous. The CDR3 contains 14 residues. V lost 4 bases to trimming and J lost 5 bases, with 14 bases between them. The germline V gene encodes CDR1 KGHSH and CDR2 LQKENI. The variable domain in full, with the rest retrieved from reference TRBV18 and TRBJ2-5, is NAGVMQNPRHLVRRRGQEARLRCSPMKGHSHVYWYRQLPEEGLKFMVYLQKENIIDESGMPKERFSAEFPKEGPSILRIQQVVRGDSAAYFCASSLTRQTETQYFGPGTRLLVL.

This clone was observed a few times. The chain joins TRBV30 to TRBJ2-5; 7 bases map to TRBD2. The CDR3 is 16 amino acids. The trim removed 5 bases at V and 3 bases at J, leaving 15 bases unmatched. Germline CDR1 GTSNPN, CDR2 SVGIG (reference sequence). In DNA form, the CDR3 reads TGTGCCTGGTTTGTCTGGGGTGCGGGGGAGGAAGAGACCCAGTACTTC. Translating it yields CAWFVWGAGEEETQYF. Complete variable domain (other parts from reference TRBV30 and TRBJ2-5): SQTIHQWPATLVQPVGSPLSLECTVEGTSNPNLYWYRQAAGRGLQLLFYSVGIGQISSEVPQNLSASRPQDRQFILSSKKLLLSDSGFYLCAWFVWGAGEEETQYFGPGTRLLVL.

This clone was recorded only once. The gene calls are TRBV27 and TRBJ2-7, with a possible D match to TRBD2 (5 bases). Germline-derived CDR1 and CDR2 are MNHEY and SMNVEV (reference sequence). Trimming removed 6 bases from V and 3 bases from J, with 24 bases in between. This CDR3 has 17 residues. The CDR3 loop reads CASRKVLSGLELYEQYF. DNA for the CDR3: TGTGCCAGCAGGAAAGTTTTGTCGGGGTTGGAACTCTACGAGCAGTACTTC.

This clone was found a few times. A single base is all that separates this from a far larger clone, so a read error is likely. For the CDR3, the DNA is TGCAGCGTTTCAGGGGTAACTGAAGCTTTCTTT. This translates into CSVSGVTEAFF. The rearrangement joins TRBV29-1 to TRBJ1-1; D possibly corresponds to TRBD1 (6 bases). The CDR3 length is 11 residues. CDR1 SQVTM and CDR2 ANQGSEA come from the germline V gene. Deletions cut 5 bases from V and 5 bases from J, with 9 bases between.

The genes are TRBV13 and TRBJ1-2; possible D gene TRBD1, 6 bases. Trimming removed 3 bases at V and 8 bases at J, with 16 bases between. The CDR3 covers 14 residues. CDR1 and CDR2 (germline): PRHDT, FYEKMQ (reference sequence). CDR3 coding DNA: TGTGCCAGCAGCTTGGGGGGCGGGGGCCCCGGCTACACCTTC. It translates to CASSLGGGGPGYTF.

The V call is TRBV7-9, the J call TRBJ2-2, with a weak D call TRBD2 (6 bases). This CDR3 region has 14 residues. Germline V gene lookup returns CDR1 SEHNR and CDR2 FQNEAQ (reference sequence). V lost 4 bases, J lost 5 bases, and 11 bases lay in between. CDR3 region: CASSSGLLTGELFF. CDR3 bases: TGTGCCAGCAGCTCGGGACTTCTTACCGGGGAGCTGTTTTTT.

CDR3 protein: CATSRLTGELFF. The DNA for the CDR3 is TGTGCCACCAGCAGATTAACCGGGGAGCTGTTTTTT. The chain combines TRBV15 with TRBJ2-2; the D is unclear. The V gene's germline CDR1 is LNHNV and CDR2 YYDKDF (reference sequence). The CDR3 is 12 amino acids. V was cut by 2 bases and J by 5 bases, with 3 bases left in between.

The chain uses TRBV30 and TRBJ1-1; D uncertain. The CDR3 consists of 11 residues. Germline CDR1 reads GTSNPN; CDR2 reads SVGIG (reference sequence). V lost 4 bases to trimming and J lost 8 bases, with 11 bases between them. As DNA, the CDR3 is TGTGCCTGGACTGGAGGCAGAGAAGCTTTCTTT. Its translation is CAWTGGREAFF.

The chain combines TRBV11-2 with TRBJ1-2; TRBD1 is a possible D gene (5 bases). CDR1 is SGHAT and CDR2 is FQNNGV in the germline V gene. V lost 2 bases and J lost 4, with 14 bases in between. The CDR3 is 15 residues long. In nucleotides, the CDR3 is TGTGCCAGCAGCTTACCCGAGACAGCCTCCTATGGCTACACCTTC. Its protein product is CASSLPETASYGYTF.

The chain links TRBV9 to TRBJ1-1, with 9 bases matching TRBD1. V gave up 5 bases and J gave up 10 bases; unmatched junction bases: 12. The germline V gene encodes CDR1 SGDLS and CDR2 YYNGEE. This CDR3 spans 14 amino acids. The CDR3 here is CASSLGQGKESAFF. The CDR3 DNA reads TGTGCCAGCAGTCTTGGACAGGGGAAAGAATCAGCTTTCTTT.

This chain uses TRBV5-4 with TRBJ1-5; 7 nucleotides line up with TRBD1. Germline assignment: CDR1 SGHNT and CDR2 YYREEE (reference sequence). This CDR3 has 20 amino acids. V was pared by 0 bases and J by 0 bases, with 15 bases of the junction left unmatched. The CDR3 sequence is CASSLGSHDRAGYSNQPQHF. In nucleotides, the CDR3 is TGTGCCAGCAGCTTGGGTTCCCACGACAGGGCTGGTTATAGCAATCAGCCCCAGCATTTT.

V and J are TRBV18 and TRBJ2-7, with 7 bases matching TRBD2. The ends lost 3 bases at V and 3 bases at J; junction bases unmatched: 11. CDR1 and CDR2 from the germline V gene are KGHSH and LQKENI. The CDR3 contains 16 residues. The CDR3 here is CASSPTTSLSSYEQYF. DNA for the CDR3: TGTGCCAGCTCACCTACGACTAGCCTCTCAAGCTACGAGCAGTACTTC.

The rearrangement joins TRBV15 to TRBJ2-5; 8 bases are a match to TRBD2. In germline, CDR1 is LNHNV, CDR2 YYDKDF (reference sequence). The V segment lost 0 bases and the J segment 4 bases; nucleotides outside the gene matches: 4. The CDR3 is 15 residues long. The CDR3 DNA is TGTGCCACCAGCAGAGAGGTACTAGCGGCAGAGACCCAGTACTTC. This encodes CATSREVLAAETQYF.

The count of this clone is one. In nucleotides, the CDR3 is TGTGCCAGCAGCGCCGGGACTAAATTTAGCACAGATACGCAGTATTTT. Protein: CASSAGTKFSTDTQYF. The genes are TRBV7-3 and TRBJ2-3; TRBD2 aligns across 7 bases. V gave up 5 bases and J gave up 0 bases; unmatched junction bases: 8. CDR1 and CDR2 (germline): SGHTA, FQGTGA. The CDR3 has 16 amino acids. The whole variable domain, remainder taken from reference TRBV7-3 and TRBJ2-3, is GAGVSQTPSNKVTEKGKYVELRCDPISGHTALYWYRQSLGQGPEFLIYFQGTGAADDSGLPNDRFFAVRPEGSVSTLKIQRTERGDSAVYLCASSAGTKFSTDTQYFGPGTRLTVL.

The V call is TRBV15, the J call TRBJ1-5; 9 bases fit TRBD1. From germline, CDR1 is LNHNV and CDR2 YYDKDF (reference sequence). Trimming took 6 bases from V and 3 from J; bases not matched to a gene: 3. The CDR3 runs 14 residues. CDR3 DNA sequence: TGTGCCACCAGGGGACAGGGTAACAATCAGCCCCAGCATTTT. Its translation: CATRGQGNNQPQHF.